This TCR beta chain was sequenced for a study of blood T cell repertoires in COVID-19. The overall study: The analysed material was cDNA or gDNA that came from T cells, B-cell-depleted T cells, or PBMCs.

Original methodology: Reference gene primer amplification yielded estimated nucleated cell counts. Sequenced by immunoSEQ multiplex PCR; TCRdb stores in-frame clones only, minus some. From that table come the V and J calls and clone size; the DNA was used to work out D and trimming. The data show 200,000 to 300,000 clones, with 85% to 90% seen just once and 4.1% held by the top ten. Germline CDR1 reads MNHEY; CDR2 reads SMNVEV (reference sequence). Trimming took 5 bases from V and 1 from J; bases not matched to a gene: 8. This CDR3 has 15 residues. The sample holds one count of this clone. The chain carries TRBV27 and TRBJ2-7, with 7 bases identical to TRBD2. This TCR was recovered from a woman in her twenties or thirties who had recovered from COVID-19. Sample: PBMCs or T cells enriched from blood (not recorded which). The chain's CDR3 is CASSPIRDYSYEQYF. CDR3 nucleotides: TGTGCCAGCAGTCCCATACGGGACTATTCCTACGAGCAGTACTTC.